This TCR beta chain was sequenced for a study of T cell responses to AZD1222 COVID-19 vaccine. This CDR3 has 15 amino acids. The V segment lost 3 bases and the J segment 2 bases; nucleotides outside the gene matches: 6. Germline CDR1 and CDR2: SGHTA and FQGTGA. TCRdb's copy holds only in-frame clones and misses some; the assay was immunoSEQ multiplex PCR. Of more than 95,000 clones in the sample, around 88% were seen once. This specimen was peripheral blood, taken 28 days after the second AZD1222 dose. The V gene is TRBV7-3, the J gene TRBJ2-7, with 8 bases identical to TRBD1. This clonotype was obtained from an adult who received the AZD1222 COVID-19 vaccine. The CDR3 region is CASSLGPDRAYEQYF. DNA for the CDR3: TGTGCCAGCAGCTTGGGACCGGACAGGGCCTACGAGCAGTACTTC.